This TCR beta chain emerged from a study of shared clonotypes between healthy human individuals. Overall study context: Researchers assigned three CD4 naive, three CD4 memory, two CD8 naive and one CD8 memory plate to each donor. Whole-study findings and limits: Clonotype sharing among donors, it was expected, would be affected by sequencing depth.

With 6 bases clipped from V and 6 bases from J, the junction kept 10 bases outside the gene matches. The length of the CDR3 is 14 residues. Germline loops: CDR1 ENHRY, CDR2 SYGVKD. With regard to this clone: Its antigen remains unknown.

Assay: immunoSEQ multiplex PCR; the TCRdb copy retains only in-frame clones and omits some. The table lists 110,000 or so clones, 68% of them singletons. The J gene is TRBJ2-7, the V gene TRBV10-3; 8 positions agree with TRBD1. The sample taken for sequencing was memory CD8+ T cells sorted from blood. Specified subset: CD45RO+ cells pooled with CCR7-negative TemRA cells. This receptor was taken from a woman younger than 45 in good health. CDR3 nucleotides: TGTGCCATCAGGCGGACAGGGATTCGTCGCGAGCAGTACTTC. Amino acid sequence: CAIRRTGIRREQYF.